This section outlines one TCR beta chain sequence together with its context. Original processing methods: For nucleated cells, counts were estimated from reference gene primer amplification. Measured with immunoSEQ multiplex PCR; TCRdb has only the in-frame clones, and not every one. V, J and clone size are those of that table, while D and trimming were read from the DNA. The sample yields some 210,000 clones, around 81% seen once. These data belong to a study of blood T cell repertoires in COVID-19. Turning to the study itself: Samples of COVID-19 (acute and convalescent) were obtained from the United States, Italy and Spain.

Losses at the gene ends were 4 bases for V and 5 bases for J; bases not matched to a gene: 10. Germline V gives CDR1 SGHRS, CDR2 YFSETQ. The CDR3 is 16 amino acids. Input material: PBMCs or T cells enriched from blood (not recorded which). The TCR originated in a woman aged 45 to 65 with acute COVID-19. This sequence joins TRBV5-1 and TRBJ2-2; TRBD2 aligns across 8 bases. CDR3 sequence reads: CASSDSAGGQTGELFF. CDR3 coding DNA: TGCGCCAGCAGCGACAGTGCGGGGGGCCAAACCGGGGAGCTGTTTTTT.